The rows below give T cell receptor beta chains drawn from one sample of a study of control samples from healthy donors and cancer patients. Generated by immunoSEQ multiplex PCR, the TCRdb table keeps only in-frame clones and is missing some. This table holds 100,000 to 150,000 clones, about 91% found once. Sequencing was performed on blood. The receptor source for this set is a man between 18 and 35 years old in good health. CDR3s include the opening cysteine and the closing phenylalanine or tryptophan. The order of the fields is D gene, J gene, V gene, clone size, CDR3 protein, CDR3 DNA. A D gene is named only where the DNA matches it firmly. Clone size is stated in some rows and not others, as once, few, many or a class when expanded.

. | TRBJ1-4 | TRBV5-5 | . | CASNLAAATNEKLFF | TGTGCCAGCAATCTTGCTGCTGCAACTAATGAAAAACTGTTTTTT
. | TRBJ2-5 | TRBV9 | . | CASSVDQGYQETQYF | TGTGCCAGCAGCGTAGACCAGGGGTACCAAGAGACCCAGTACTTC
. | TRBJ1-1 | TRBV4-1 | . | CASSQPMGMNTEAFF | TGCGCCAGCAGCCAACCAATGGGGATGAACACTGAAGCTTTCTTT
TRBD1 | TRBJ2-3 | TRBV5-4 | . | CASSWKTGGVDTQYF | TGTGCCAGCAGCTGGAAGACAGGGGGTGTAGATACGCAGTATTTT
. | TRBJ2-2 | TRBV7-3 | . | CASSPGRANTGELFF | TGTGCCAGCAGCCCCGGCAGGGCGAACACCGGGGAGCTGTTTTTT
. | TRBJ1-1 | TRBV7-2 | . | CASSRTAEAFF | TGTGCCAGCAGCCGGACAGCGGAAGCTTTCTTT
TRBD1 | TRBJ1-1 | TRBV15 | . | CATSRDRGTNTEAFF | TGTGCCACCAGCAGGGACAGGGGGACTAACACTGAAGCTTTCTTT
TRBD1 | TRBJ2-3 | TRBV18 | . | CASSPDRAGTDTQYF | TGTGCCAGCTCACCGGACAGGGCTGGCACAGATACGCAGTATTTT
. | TRBJ1-1 | TRBV5-1 | . | CASSLQGHLNTEAFF | TGCGCCAGCAGCTTGCAGGGACACCTAAACACTGAAGCTTTCTTT
TRBD1 | TRBJ2-1 | TRBV6-4 | . | CASSDSTGADYNEQFF | TGTGCCAGCAGTGACTCGACAGGGGCGGACTACAATGAGCAGTTCTTC
. | TRBJ2-3 | TRBV18 | . | CASSLWGDQGTDTQYF | TGTGCCAGCTCACTCTGGGGGGATCAAGGCACAGATACGCAGTATTTT
. | TRBJ2-4 | TRBV18 | once | CASSPSVELAKNIQYF | TGTGCCAGCTCACCATCCGTTGAACTAGCCAAAAACATTCAGTACTTC
TRBD1 | TRBJ2-2 | TRBV7-9 | . | CASRDEGTGGTGELFF | TGTGCCAGCAGGGACGAGGGGACAGGGGGAACCGGGGAGCTGTTTTTT
. | TRBJ1-6 | TRBV5-8 | . | CASSRRTVPSSPLHF | TGTGCCAGCAGCCGCAGGACAGTACCTAGTTCACCCCTCCACTTT
. | TRBJ2-7 | TRBV11-2 | few | CASSLKGSYEQYF | TGTGCCAGCAGCTTAAAGGGCTCCTACGAGCAGTACTTC
TRBD2 | TRBJ2-1 | TRBV10-3 | . | CAISGGGAQYEQFF | TGTGCCATCAGCGGCGGGGGGGCCCAATATGAGCAGTTCTTC
TRBD1 | TRBJ1-3 | TRBV18 | . | CASSRQGIGNTIYF | TGTGCCAGCTCACGACAGGGGATCGGAAACACCATATATTTT
TRBD1 | TRBJ2-7 | TRBV5-1 | . | CASSPPGTGTYEQYF | TGCGCCAGCAGCCCTCCCGGGACAGGGACCTACGAGCAGTACTTC
TRBD1 | TRBJ2-6 | TRBV10-3 | once | CAISRDRENSGANVLTF | TGTGCCATCAGCCGGGACAGGGAAAACTCTGGGGCCAACGTCCTGACTTTC
TRBD1 | TRBJ2-2 | TRBV9 | . | CASSPSGGSRAGELFF | TGTGCCAGCAGTCCCTCAGGGGGCTCAAGGGCCGGGGAGCTGTTTTTT
. | TRBJ1-1 | TRBV30 | . | CAWSRGGGTEAFF | TGTGCCTGGAGTCGTGGGGGGGGCACTGAAGCTTTCTTT
. | TRBJ1-1 | TRBV6-1 | . | CASSEKGAANTEAFF | TGTGCCAGCAGTGAGAAAGGGGCGGCGAACACTGAAGCTTTCTTT
. | TRBJ1-2 | TRBV5-1 | . | CASSLVPDYGYTF | TGCGCCAGCAGCTTGGTTCCGGACTATGGCTACACCTTC
. | TRBJ1-5 | TRBV7-6 | . | CASSLGPVELNQPQHF | TGTGCCAGCAGCTTAGGACCGGTAGAGCTCAATCAGCCCCAGCATTTT
TRBD2 | TRBJ2-4 | TRBV7-2 | . | CASSWMRGGAAKNIQYF | TGTGCCAGCAGTTGGATGCGGGGGGGCGCAGCCAAAAACATTCAGTACTTC
TRBD1 | TRBJ2-2 | TRBV9 | . | CASSARGPNTGELFF | TGTGCCAGCAGCGCCAGGGGGCCGAACACCGGGGAGCTGTTTTTT
. | TRBJ1-2 | TRBV2 | . | CASSLSLNGGYTF | TGTGCCAGCAGTCTCTCTCTGAATGGTGGCTACACCTTC
. | TRBJ1-2 | TRBV19 | . | CASSYGGASRMGGYTF | TGTGCCAGTAGCTACGGGGGGGCCTCGAGAATGGGGGGCTACACCTTC
. | TRBJ1-1 | TRBV7-9 | . | CASSLDRTEAFF | TGTGCCAGCAGCTTGGACCGCACTGAAGCTTTCTTT
. | TRBJ1-2 | TRBV2 | . | CASSATNYGYTF | TGTGCCAGCAGTGCCACTAACTATGGCTACACCTTC
. | TRBJ1-5 | TRBV7-9 | . | CASSHRESNQPQHF | TGTGCCAGCAGCCACCGGGAAAGTAATCAGCCCCAGCATTTT
. | TRBJ1-5 | TRBV6-6 | . | CASTAARGDSNQPQHF | TGTGCCAGCACCGCTGCCCGGGGGGACAGCAATCAGCCCCAGCATTTT
TRBD1 | TRBJ2-5 | TRBV5-1 | . | CASSDGQGIETQYF | TGCGCCAGCAGCGACGGACAGGGTATAGAGACCCAGTACTTC